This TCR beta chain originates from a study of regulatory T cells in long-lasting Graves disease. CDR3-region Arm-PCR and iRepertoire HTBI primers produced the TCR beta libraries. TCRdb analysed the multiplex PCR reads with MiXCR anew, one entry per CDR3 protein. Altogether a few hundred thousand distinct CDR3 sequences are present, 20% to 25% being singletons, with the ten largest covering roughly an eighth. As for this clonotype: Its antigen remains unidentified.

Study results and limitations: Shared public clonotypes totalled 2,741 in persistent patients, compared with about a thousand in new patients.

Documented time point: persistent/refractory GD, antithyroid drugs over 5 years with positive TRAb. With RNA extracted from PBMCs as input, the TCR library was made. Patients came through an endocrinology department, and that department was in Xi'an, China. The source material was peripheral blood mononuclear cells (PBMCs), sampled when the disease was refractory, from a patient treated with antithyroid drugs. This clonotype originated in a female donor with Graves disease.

DNA for the CDR3: TGTGCCAGCAGTTACTTCCTGGGGTCACAGGGGGCTTCGAACACTAGCACAGATACGCAGTATTTT. Residues: CASSYFLGSQGASNTSTDTQYF. J is TRBJ2-3 and V is TRBV6-5, with TRBD1 identical over 9 bases. J lost 0 bases, V lost 1 base, and 20 bases had no gene match. Germline V lookup: CDR1 MNHEY, CDR2 SVGAGI. This CDR3 has 22 residues.